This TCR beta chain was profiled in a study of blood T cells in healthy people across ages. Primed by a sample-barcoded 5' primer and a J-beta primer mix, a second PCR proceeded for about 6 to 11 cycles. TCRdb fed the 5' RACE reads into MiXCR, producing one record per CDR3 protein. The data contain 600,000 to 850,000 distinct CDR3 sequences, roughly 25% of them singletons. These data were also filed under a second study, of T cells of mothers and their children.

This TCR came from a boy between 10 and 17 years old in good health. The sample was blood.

CDR3 loop: CASSRPRGERETQYF. The CDR3 DNA sequence: TGTGCCAGCAGCCGACCCCGGGGTGAACGCGAGACCCAGTACTTC. This sequence joins TRBV7-2 and TRBJ2-5; D might be TRBD2 (5 bases). Looked up from germline, CDR1 is SGHTA and CDR2 is FQGNSA. The V gene lost 5 bases and the J gene lost 5 bases, with 18 bases spanning the gap. The CDR3 totals 15 residues.